This T cell receptor beta chain originates from a study of monozygotic twins with inflammatory bowel disease. Regarding the study as a whole: The existence of one strong signal or clonotype linked to IBD lacked support. Since immunosuppressive treatments differed, patient repertoires may have gained added variability.

In eight separate reactions per sample, cDNA was generated. TCRdb re-called the 5' RACE reads and shows each CDR3 protein once, DNA omitted. The ten top clones account for roughly 7.5%, within a sample of some 190,000 distinct CDR3 sequences. CDR3 size: 16 residues. Germline V gene lookup returns CDR1 LGHDT and CDR2 YNNKEL (reference sequence). With regard to this clonotype: Its antigen is still unknown.

Sequenced: blood. This chain joins TRBV3-1 and TRBJ1-6; TCRdb's D call of TRBD1 is untestable without DNA. This clonotype was obtained from a human donor with ulcerative colitis or Crohn's disease, or a healthy co-twin of an affected twin (not recorded which). CDR3 sequence reads: CASSQRDRTYNSPLHF.